This TCR beta chain was identified during a study of metastatic and nonmetastatic thyroid tumors. Study information: Peripheral blood and tumor or nodule samples from malignant and benign thyroid patients were compared.

Germline trimming cut 4 bases from V and 3 bases from J; bases unmatched to any gene: 2. Germline assignment: CDR1 DFQATT and CDR2 SNEGSKA (reference sequence). The CDR3 is 14 amino acids. As handled by the study authors: In papillary thyroid cancer, a distant-metastasis classifier was built using CDR3 differences across clinicopathological groups. From the PCR reads, TCRdb re-called clones with MiXCR. TCRdb's processing, not the authors', yielded these V and J calls. Of over 10,000 clones listed, about 32% are singletons. Each patient went into thyroid surgery without having received any treatment. At least ten counts were recorded for this clone. Other DNA sequences from this sample encode an identical CDR3 as well.

Sequencing was done on a sample of tumor tissue. The chain recombines TRBV20-1 with TRBJ2-6; 8 bases fit TRBD1. The origin of this receptor is a male donor with papillary thyroid cancer or a benign thyroid nodule (not recorded which). Some clones in this sample may be carry-over from other donors' samples. CDR3: CSATDRGGANVLTF. CDR3 DNA: TGCAGTGCTACCGACAGGGGTGGGGCCAACGTCCTGACTTTC.